This is a list of T cell receptor beta chains from one sample in a study of shared clonotypes between healthy human individuals. This table comes from immunoSEQ multiplex PCR, and its TCRdb copy is limited to in-frame clones, with some not included. The sample holds about 2.4 million clones, 93% seen once. The sequenced sample was naive CD4+ T cells from PBMCs. These receptors came from a man between 18 and 29 years old in good health. Some clones in this sample may be carry-over from other donors' samples. CDR3s include the opening cysteine and the closing phenylalanine or tryptophan. The order of the fields is clone size, J gene, D gene, V gene, CDR3 length, CDR3 protein, CDR3 DNA. D genes are given only for firm matches. The size entry is marked missing in some rows and otherwise reads once, few, many or a size class.

>-|TRBJ1-5|-|TRBV28|16
CASSLPRQDARQPQHF
TGTGCCAGCAGTTTACCTAGACAGGACGCTCGACAGCCCCAGCATTTT
>-|TRBJ1-5|TRBD1|TRBV5-1|14
CASSLAGGSQPQHF
TGCGCCAGCAGCTTGGCAGGGGGTAGTCAGCCCCAGCATTTT
>once|TRBJ2-1|-|TRBV11-3|13
CASSLAGGREQFF
TGTGCCAGCAGCTTAGCAGGGGGGCGGGAGCAGTTCTTC
>-|TRBJ2-2|-|TRBV6-4|16
CASSDSGGEVPGELFF
TGTGCCAGCAGTGACTCGGGGGGAGAAGTCCCCGGGGAGCTGTTTTTT
>-|TRBJ1-1|TRBD1|TRBV23-1|13
CASRRQGYTEAFF
TGCGCCAGCCGGCGACAGGGTTACACTGAAGCTTTCTTT
>-|TRBJ2-5|-|TRBV6-1|13
CASSVGGQETQYF
TGTGCCAGCAGTGTAGGGGGGCAGGAGACCCAGTACTTC
>-|TRBJ2-1|TRBD2|TRBV5-1|16
CASKKTTSGSRNEQFF
TGCGCCAGTAAGAAGACGACTAGCGGGAGTCGAAATGAGCAGTTCTTC
>-|TRBJ2-1|-|TRBV5-1|13
CASTKTLDYEQFF
TGCGCCAGCACCAAAACGCTTGACTATGAGCAGTTCTTC
>-|TRBJ2-5|-|TRBV15|15
CATSRDRGKTETQYF
TGTGCCACCAGCAGAGATCGGGGGAAAACGGAGACCCAGTACTTC
>-|TRBJ2-3|-|TRBV5-1|15
CASSFRESLTDTQYF
TGCGCCAGCAGCTTTCGGGAGAGTCTAACAGATACGCAGTATTTT
>-|TRBJ2-2|-|TRBV10-3|13
CATTPVNTGELFF
TGTGCCACCACCCCGGTTAACACCGGGGAGCTGTTTTTT
>-|TRBJ2-1|-|TRBV7-2|15
CASSLLGWGYNEQFF
TGTGCCAGCAGCTTACTGGGGTGGGGCTACAATGAGCAGTTCTTC
>-|TRBJ2-1|TRBD1|TRBV11-3|14
CASSPRTGGREQFF
TGTGCCAGCAGCCCGCGGACAGGGGGCAGGGAGCAGTTCTTC
>-|TRBJ2-5|-|TRBV6-1|13
CASSEWTKETQYF
TGTGCCAGCAGTGAATGGACGAAAGAGACCCAGTACTTC
>-|TRBJ1-2|TRBD1|TRBV4-2|12
CASSLTGDGYTF
TGTGCCAGCAGCTTGACAGGGGACGGCTACACCTTC
>-|TRBJ2-1|TRBD2|TRBV2|17
CASSEAERGVSYNEQFF
TGTGCCAGCAGTGAAGCTGAGCGGGGGGTGTCCTACAATGAGCAGTTCTTC
>-|TRBJ2-7|-|TRBV2|15
CASSEISRTTSEQYF
TGTGCCAGCAGTGAAATCTCGAGGACGACTAGTGAGCAGTACTTC
>once|TRBJ1-1|-|TRBV2|14
CASSRMGLNTEAFF
TGTGCCAGCTCCCGAATGGGGCTCAACACTGAAGCTTTCTTT
>-|TRBJ2-5|-|TRBV6-6|15
CASSSFTGYQETQYF
TGTGCCAGCAGTTCGTTCACAGGGTACCAAGAGACCCAGTACTTC
>-|TRBJ2-1|TRBD2|TRBV5-1|16
CASSPVGTTALNEQFF
TGCGCCAGCAGCCCGGTAGGGACTACGGCTCTAAATGAGCAGTTCTTC
>-|TRBJ2-7|-|TRBV27|13
CASSLRGSYEQYF
TGTGCCAGCAGTTTAAGAGGCTCCTACGAGCAGTACTTC
>-|TRBJ1-1|-|TRBV5-6|14
CASSLFGTPTEAFF
TGTGCCAGCAGCTTGTTTGGGACACCCACTGAAGCTTTCTTT
>-|TRBJ2-1|-|TRBV7-3|15
CASSLTAGWDNEQFF
TGTGCCAGCAGCTTAACGGCAGGGTGGGACAATGAGCAGTTCTTC
>once|TRBJ1-3|-|TRBV7-2|15
CASSLRTVSGNTIYF
TGTGCCAGCAGCCTTAGGACAGTATCTGGAAACACCATATATTTT
>-|TRBJ2-7|-|TRBV28|14
CASSLGGQAYEQYF
TGTGCCAGCAGTTTGGGAGGTCAGGCCTACGAGCAGTACTTC
>-|TRBJ1-1|-|TRBV18|12
CASSPATPEAFF
TGTGCCAGCTCACCGGCGACTCCGGAAGCTTTCTTT
>-|TRBJ1-4|-|TRBV5-1|13
CASSFGANEKLFF
TGCGCCAGCAGCTTTGGGGCTAATGAAAAACTGTTTTTT